What follows are 21 T cell receptor beta chains derived from one specimen sequenced in a study of graft-versus-host responses after intestinal transplantation. Their cognate antigens are unknown. Sequencing used immunoSEQ multiplex PCR; TCRdb keeps in-frame clones, though not all of them. Of tens of thousands of clones in the sample, 80% to 90% were seen once. Sequencing used unstimulated CD8+ T cells sorted from spleen or lymph node cells, obtained before intestinal transplant. The receptors come from a human donor who received an intestinal transplant.

This chain joins TRBV29-1 and TRBJ2-7; a weak D match, TRBD2 (5 bases). Trimming took 1 base from V and 6 from J, leaving 16 bases between them. The germline V gene has CDR1 SQVTM and CDR2 ANQGSEA. The CDR3 length is 14 residues. The CDR3 sequence: CSVEAGSDGVEQYF. The CDR3 DNA sequence: TGCAGCGTTGAAGCGGGCTCAGACGGGGTCGAGCAGTACTTC.

The rearrangement links TRBV20-1 to TRBJ2-7; unclear D gene. Germline values: CDR1 DFQATT, CDR2 SNEGSKA (reference sequence). The CDR3 extends over 11 amino acids. V was cut by 2 bases and J by 2 bases, with 4 bases left in between. CDR3 in DNA: TGCAGTGCTAGACTTGCCTACGAGCAGTACTTC. Translation gives CSARLAYEQYF.

The chain employs TRBV27 and TRBJ2-7, with TRBD1 identical over 8 bases. Trimming removed 4 bases from V and 3 bases from J; junction bases left unmatched: 5. The CDR3 is made up of 14 amino acids. The germline gives CDR1 MNHEY, CDR2 SMNVEV (reference sequence). As DNA, the CDR3 is TGTGCCAGCAGTTCCAGGGGGCAAAACTACGAGCAGTACTTC. Protein product: CASSSRGQNYEQYF.

The rearrangement uses TRBV7-6 and TRBJ2-3, with 7 nucleotides matching TRBD2. The CDR3 totals 13 residues. Germline V gene sequence: CDR1 SGHVS, CDR2 FNYEAQ. V lost 8 bases and J lost 2; bases outside the gene matches: 4. This CDR3 reads CASGRAPTDTQYF. CDR3 nucleotide sequence: TGTGCCAGCGGGAGGGCCCCCACAGATACGCAGTATTTT.

The chain recombines TRBV7-9 with TRBJ1-6; D is unclear. Germline CDR1 and CDR2: SEHNR and FQNEAQ (reference sequence). V was pared by 5 bases and J by 5 bases, with 4 bases between. This CDR3 spans 12 amino acids. Written as DNA, the CDR3 is TGTGCCAGCAGCCCGGATAATTCACCCCTCCACTTT. It translates to CASSPDNSPLHF.

This clone has a single count. This chain connects TRBV28 to TRBJ2-1; 9 bases map to TRBD2. V lost 4 bases and J lost 7; bases outside the gene matches: 2. This CDR3 contains 13 residues. Germline V CDR1 and CDR2: MDHEN, SYDVKM. The chain's CDR3 is CASSWGLANEQFF. In nucleotides, the CDR3 is TGTGCCAGCAGTTGGGGACTAGCAAATGAGCAGTTCTTC.

The rearrangement links TRBV27 to TRBJ1-2, with D perhaps matching TRBD1 (6 bases). The CDR3 totals 16 residues. Germline V gene sequence: CDR1 MNHEY, CDR2 SMNVEV (reference sequence). The V gene lost 4 bases and the J gene lost 4 bases, with 19 bases spanning the gap. Written as DNA, the CDR3 is TGTGCCAGCAGTTCTCTATCTACAGGGTCGGTCTATGGCTACACCTTC. It translates to CASSSLSTGSVYGYTF.

The chain recombines TRBV7-9 with TRBJ2-7, with TRBD1 matching over 9 bases. CDR3 length: 14 residues. Trimming cost V 1 base and J 2 bases; bases outside gene matches: 0. Germline CDR1 SEHNR, CDR2 FQNEAQ (reference sequence). The CDR3 coding sequence is TGTGCCAGCAGCTTAGGGACAGGGGCCTACGAGCAGTACTTC. Amino acid sequence: CASSLGTGAYEQYF.

The chain uses TRBV6-1 and TRBJ1-5; 7 nucleotides line up with TRBD1. This CDR3 spans 15 amino acids. Per germline, CDR1 MNHNS and CDR2 SASEGT. V shed 4 bases and J 6 bases; nucleotides not matched to a gene: 9. CDR3 nucleotide sequence: TGTGCCAGCAGTGCCACAGGGGAAGGGGGTCAGCCCCAGCATTTT. The encoded protein is CASSATGEGGQPQHF.

This clone has just a few counts. This rearrangement joins TRBV14 to TRBJ2-5; D gene uncertain. The CDR3 spans 14 residues. Trimming took off 3 bases at V and 7 bases at J, with 15 bases between the two ends. Germline values: CDR1 SGHDN, CDR2 FVKESK. This CDR3 is CASSHSPLGGTQYF. In DNA, the CDR3 is TGTGCCAGCAGCCATTCCCCCCTCGGCGGGACCCAGTACTTC.

The gene calls are TRBV25-1 and TRBJ2-2, with TRBD2 matching over 10 bases. The V segment lost 3 bases and the J segment 5 bases; nucleotides outside the gene matches: 6. The length of the CDR3 is 16 residues. The germline CDR1 and CDR2 sequences are MGHDK and SYGVNS. The CDR3 DNA reads as TGTGCCAGCAGTGACTCAGAGCGGGAGGGGACCGGGGAGCTGTTTTTT. Translation gives CASSDSEREGTGELFF.

The chain combines TRBV28 with TRBJ1-1; D gene unclear. Trimming shortened V by 2 bases and J by 5 bases, and 12 bases separated the two germline ends. The germline gives CDR1 MDHEN, CDR2 SYDVKM. The CDR3 contains 14 residues. The DNA for the CDR3 is TGTGCCAGCAGTTTAGAGGGTGTGATAACTGAAGCTTTCTTT. It codes for CASSLEGVITEAFF.

The V and J genes are TRBV11-2 and TRBJ1-1; D not certain. The CDR3 spans 17 residues. Trimming took 4 bases from V and 2 from J, leaving 20 bases between them. The germline V gene encodes CDR1 SGHAT and CDR2 FQNNGV. CDR3 in DNA: TGTGCCAGCAGCTCCTACCGAGAGGGCGCTATCAACACTGAAGCTTTCTTT. As protein: CASSSYREGAINTEAFF.

The chain is built from TRBV5-6 and TRBJ2-7; possibly TRBD2 for D (6 bases). V lost 4 bases and J lost 4, with 12 bases in between. The length of the CDR3 is 13 residues. The germline CDR1 and CDR2 sequences are SGHDT and YYEEEE. In nucleotides, the CDR3 is TGTGCCAGCAGCGGAGGGTCGGTTTACGAGCAGTACTTC. Translated, it gives CASSGGSVYEQYF. Full variable domain (rest looked up from reference TRBV5-6 and TRBJ2-7): DAGVTQSPTHLIKTRGQQVTLRCSPKSGHDTVSWYQQALGQGPQFIFQYYEEEERQRGNFPDRFSGHQFPNYSSELNVNALLLGDSALYLCASSGGSVYEQYFGPGTRLTVT.

This clone is a singleton in its sample. The V and J genes are TRBV28 and TRBJ1-5; D remains unclear. Trimming took 6 bases from V and 3 from J, leaving 18 bases between them. In germline, CDR1 is MDHEN, CDR2 SYDVKM. There are 16 residues in the CDR3. Written as DNA, the CDR3 is TGTGCCAGCAGCCACCGTCGGGCGGGGTTCAATCAGCCCCAGCATTTT. It translates to CASSHRRAGFNQPQHF.

CDR3 loop: CASRLTGDSNQPQHF. CDR3 bases: TGTGCCAGCAGACTCACAGGGGATAGCAATCAGCCCCAGCATTTT. V usage is TRBV6-5 and J usage is TRBJ1-5; the match to TRBD1 covers 7 bases. Germline values: CDR1 MNHEY, CDR2 SVGAGI. Trimming removed 6 bases from V and 0 bases from J; junction bases left unmatched: 5. The CDR3 runs to 15 residues.

The rearrangement uses TRBV28 and TRBJ1-1; no definite D call. Germline lookup yields CDR1 MDHEN and CDR2 SYDVKM. CDR3 length equals 12 residues. Trimming removed 6 bases at V and 7 bases at J, with 12 bases between. The CDR3 loop is CASSTPVLEAFF. The CDR3 DNA reads TGTGCCAGCAGCACCCCTGTACTTGAAGCTTTCTTT.

This chain links TRBV28 with TRBJ2-1; weak D call: TRBD2 (7 bases). V lost 5 bases, J lost 9 bases, and 20 bases lay in between. The CDR3 sequence is 15 residues long. CDR1 and CDR2 (germline): MDHEN, SYDVKM. The CDR3 DNA sequence: TGTGCCAGCAGTACCCCCCGGGGAGGGGGGGGTGAGCAGTTCTTC. Protein: CASSTPRGGGGEQFF.

The rearrangement joins TRBV15 to TRBJ2-6; D is possibly TRBD2 (5 bases). Germline V gene lookup returns CDR1 LNHNV and CDR2 YYDKDF (reference sequence). The CDR3 consists of 16 residues. V shed 0 bases and J shed 2 bases, with 8 bases lying between them. DNA for the CDR3: TGTGCCACCAGCAGAGAAGTGGAGGCTGGGGCCAACGTCCTGACTTTC. It codes for CATSREVEAGANVLTF.

The gene calls are TRBV28 and TRBJ2-1; 8 bases map to TRBD2. From germline, CDR1 is MDHEN and CDR2 SYDVKM. This CDR3 has 12 residues. The CDR3, as DNA: TGTGTAGCGGGATCTTCCCCCAATGAGCAGTTCTTC. Encoded protein: CVAGSSPNEQFF.

V and J are TRBV6-1 and TRBJ2-7; perhaps TRBD1 as D (5 bases). The CDR3 covers 17 residues. Looked up from germline, CDR1 is MNHNS and CDR2 is SASEGT. V lost 1 base to trimming and J lost 3 bases, with 19 bases between them. The CDR3 coding sequence is TGTGCCAGCAGTGAAGGAAGGGGTCTCATCTGGAGCTACGAGCAGTACTTC. Translating gives CASSEGRGLIWSYEQYF.